Here is one T cell receptor (beta chain) with its context. V lost 6 bases, J lost 0 bases, and 11 bases lay in between. CDR1 is MNHEY and CDR2 is SVGAGI in the germline V gene. This CDR3 is 15 amino acids long. These data belong to a study of human T cells and chemical hapten exposure. As processed by the authors: Samples had a median of about 96,000 TCRs, ranging roughly 23,224 to 690,600. A single record per CDR3 protein comes from TCRdb applying MiXCR to the RACE reads. The V and J calls and clone size come from TCRdb's table, not from the authors' own analysis. The data show 180,000 or so distinct CDR3 sequences, about 14% seen once. The time point denotes: patch test 1, 2 weeks after DPC sensitization. The treatment denotes: therapeutic diphenylcyclopropenone sensitization with weekly scalp DPC.

The sequence was collected from a woman aged 25 to 39 with alopecia areata. Some clones in this sample may be carry-over from other donors' samples. J is TRBJ1-4 and V is TRBV6-5; D not resolved. Source: whole blood, taken in connection with sensitization to the hapten diphenylcyclopropenone (DPC). CDR3 coding DNA: TGTGCCAGCAGGCTCCGGGGTGCAACTAATGAAAAACTGTTTTTT. Protein product: CASRLRGATNEKLFF.